The rows below give T cell receptor beta chains drawn from one sample of a study of blood T cell repertoires in COVID-19. Sequenced by immunoSEQ multiplex PCR; TCRdb stores in-frame clones only, minus some. The profile shows over 150,000 clones, roughly 80% of them singletons. Sequenced material: peripheral blood. These receptors all stem from a woman aged 60-75 years with acute or convalescent COVID-19. Both conserved end residues are part of each CDR3. The order of the fields is V gene, J gene, clone size, D gene, CDR3 protein, CDR3 DNA. The D gene is left open where the match is weak. A clone size is listed for some rows: how often the clone was seen (once, few, many), or a class if it is expanded.

TRBV7-3	TRBJ1-1	few	.	CASSPGGGGTEAFF	TGTGCCAGCAGCCCCGGGGGAGGGGGGACTGAAGCTTTCTTT
TRBV2	TRBJ1-1	.	.	CASSARTENTEAFF	TGTGCCAGCAGTGCAAGGACAGAGAACACTGAAGCTTTCTTT
TRBV4-1	TRBJ1-5	.	.	CASSLLSGSNQPQHF	TGCGCCAGCAGCCTCCTTTCGGGGTCTAATCAGCCCCAGCATTTT
TRBV9	TRBJ2-5	once	.	CASTRKPQGQDGETQYF	TGTGCCAGCACCCGCAAGCCCCAGGGGCAGGATGGAGAGACCCAGTACTTC
TRBV7-9	TRBJ1-6	.	.	CASSAWTVGNSPLHF	TGTGCCAGCAGCGCCTGGACAGTTGGGAATTCACCCCTCCACTTT
TRBV3-1/TRBV3-2	TRBJ2-3	few	TRBD2	CASESGGASDTQYF	TGTGCCAGCGAAAGCGGGGGGGCCTCAGATACGCAGTATTTT
TRBV14	TRBJ1-3	.	.	CASSQQGSVYGNTIYF	TGTGCCAGCAGCCAACAGGGATCCGTTTATGGAAACACCATATATTTT
TRBV19	TRBJ1-5	.	.	CASSMSEYQPQHF	TGTGCCAGTAGTATGAGTGAATATCAGCCCCAGCATTTT
TRBV9	TRBJ1-6	.	TRBD1	CASSVSGGAGNNSPLHF	TGTGCCAGCAGCGTCTCAGGGGGCGCTGGAAATAATTCACCCCTCCACTTT
TRBV13	TRBJ2-3	.	.	CASSAINGPTRGTQYF	TGTGCCAGCAGCGCGATTAACGGCCCGACCAGAGGTACGCAGTATTTT
TRBV30	TRBJ1-2	.	TRBD1	CAGQGSYGYTF	TGTGCCGGACAGGGATCGTATGGCTACACCTTC
TRBV19	TRBJ2-2	.	.	CASSIWGRTVTGELFF	TGTGCCAGTAGTATATGGGGCCGTACTGTCACCGGGGAGCTGTTTTTT
TRBV10-2	TRBJ2-3	.	TRBD2	CASSEPGLGTDTQYF	TGCGCCAGCAGTGAGCCGGGACTAGGGACAGATACGCAGTATTTT
TRBV18	TRBJ2-2	.	TRBD2	CASSPNAATSGGTGELFF	TGTGCCAGCTCACCAAACGCAGCGACTAGCGGGGGCACCGGGGAGCTGTTTTTT
TRBV4-2	TRBJ2-1	.	.	CASSQALDYRGQFF	TGTGCCAGCAGCCAAGCCTTGGACTACCGGGGGCAGTTCTTC
TRBV2	TRBJ2-2	.	TRBD2	CARGTSGGNTGELFF	TGTGCCCGGGGGACTAGCGGGGGGAACACCGGGGAGCTGTTTTTT
TRBV5-1	TRBJ1-6	.	TRBD1	CASSLGTDLGSLHF	TGCGCCAGCAGCCTCGGGACAGATTTGGGTTCCCTCCACTTT
TRBV25-1	TRBJ1-1	.	.	CASSPLEGMNTEAFF	TGTGCCAGCAGCCCCCTGGAGGGGATGAACACTGAAGCTTTCTTT
TRBV10-1	TRBJ2-7	.	TRBD1	CASSLGQGLGYEQYF	TGCGCCAGCAGCCTAGGACAGGGCCTTGGCTACGAGCAGTACTTC
TRBV6-5	TRBJ1-4	.	TRBD1	CASRPAGTGDEKLFF	TGTGCCAGCAGACCCGCCGGGACAGGGGATGAAAAACTGTTTTTT
TRBV9	TRBJ1-2	.	TRBD1	CASSPRTGYPYGYTF	TGTGCCAGCAGCCCACGGACAGGCTACCCCTATGGCTACACCTTC
TRBV19	TRBJ2-2	.	.	CASSIAGSGELFF	TGTGCCAGTAGTATAGCCGGGTCCGGGGAGCTGTTTTTT
TRBV27	TRBJ1-2	few	.	CASSLSGLYGYTF	TGTGCCAGCAGTTTATCGGGGCTCTATGGCTACACCTTC
TRBV19	TRBJ1-1	.	.	CATRGWGDTEAFF	TGTGCCACTAGGGGGTGGGGAGACACTGAAGCTTTCTTT
TRBV3-1/TRBV3-2	TRBJ1-5	.	TRBD1	CASSLTGTGGNQPQHF	TGTGCCAGCAGCCTTACGGGGACAGGGGGAAATCAGCCCCAGCATTTT
TRBV28	TRBJ1-2	.	.	CASMAGLTYGYTF	TGTGCCAGCATGGCAGGATTAACCTATGGCTACACCTTC
TRBV19	TRBJ2-2	.	TRBD1	CASRSFNRGQSGELFF	TGTGCCAGTAGAAGTTTTAACAGGGGGCAATCCGGGGAGCTGTTTTTT
TRBV7-2	TRBJ2-1	.	.	CASSLAVYPDEQFF	TGTGCCAGCAGCTTAGCAGTCTACCCCGATGAGCAGTTCTTC
TRBV5-4	TRBJ1-1	once	.	CASRSGGESNTEAFF	TGTGCCAGCAGAAGCGGGGGGGAGTCGAACACTGAAGCTTTCTTT
TRBV5-1	TRBJ1-4	.	TRBD1	CASSPGTGGGLGEKLFF	TGCGCCAGCAGCCCCGGGACAGGGGGCGGCCTGGGGGAAAAACTGTTTTTT
TRBV6-8	TRBJ1-6	.	.	CASSDGRYNNSPLHF	TGTGCCAGCAGTGACGGGAGATACAATAATTCACCCCTCCACTTT
TRBV27	TRBJ2-1	.	.	CASSSPITTFTWNEQFF	TGTGCCAGCAGCTCCCCCATCACAACCTTTACGTGGAATGAGCAGTTCTTC
TRBV7-6	TRBJ2-1	.	.	CASSLFPQGQSYNEQFF	TGTGCCAGCAGCTTATTCCCTCAGGGGCAGTCCTACAATGAGCAGTTCTTC
TRBV6-5	TRBJ1-2	.	.	CASSYSPGSPSYGYTF	TGTGCCAGCAGTTACTCCCCAGGATCCCCGAGTTATGGCTACACCTTC
TRBV29-1	TRBJ1-2	.	TRBD1	CSVVTTGNYGYTF	TGCAGCGTCGTTACGACAGGGAACTATGGCTACACCTTC
TRBV7-2	TRBJ1-4	.	TRBD1	CASSTRQGTPTNEKLFF	TGTGCCAGCAGCACCAGACAGGGGACTCCAACTAATGAAAAACTGTTTTTT
TRBV24-1	TRBJ2-4	.	.	CATSAQSRDTVSLNIQYF	TGTGCCACCAGTGCCCAGAGCCGGGACACAGTTTCCCTAAACATTCAGTACTTC
TRBV15	TRBJ1-2	.	TRBD1	CATSARDRGLRGYGYTF	TGTGCCACCAGCGCCCGGGACAGGGGGCTTCGCGGCTATGGCTACACCTTC
TRBV3-1/TRBV3-2	TRBJ1-3	.	.	CASSSSYSGNTIYF	TGTGCCAGCAGCTCATCCTACTCTGGAAACACCATATATTTT
TRBV6-4	TRBJ1-5	.	TRBD1	CASTAGTGTNQPQHF	TGTGCCAGCACAGCCGGGACAGGGACCAATCAGCCCCAGCATTTT
TRBV30	TRBJ2-6	.	.	CAWSVLPGTGANVLTF	TGTGCCTGGAGTGTACTCCCAGGGACTGGGGCCAACGTCCTGACTTTC
TRBV5-1	TRBJ2-2	.	TRBD1	CASSLGPDRETGELFF	TGCGCCAGCAGCTTGGGTCCGGACAGGGAAACCGGGGAGCTGTTTTTT
TRBV11-2	TRBJ2-7	.	TRBD1	CASSLRDRGSYEQYF	TGTGCCAGCAGCTTAAGGGACAGGGGGTCATACGAGCAGTACTTC
TRBV9	TRBJ1-2	.	TRBD1	CASSPLGQGAVGYTF	TGTGCCAGCAGCCCCTTGGGACAGGGGGCGGTTGGCTACACCTTC
TRBV19	TRBJ1-2	.	.	CASSPSTVNGYTF	TGTGCCAGTAGTCCGTCGACAGTGAATGGCTACACCTTC
TRBV28	TRBJ1-2	.	.	CASGLGYGYTF	TGTGCCAGCGGGCTGGGCTATGGCTACACCTTC
TRBV6-2/TRBV6-3	TRBJ2-4	.	TRBD2	CASSYSGRKNIQYF	TGTGCCAGCAGTTATAGCGGGAGAAAAAACATTCAGTACTTC
TRBV21-1	TRBJ2-7	.	.	CASSLLAGDFSYEQYF	TGTGCCAGCAGCTTACTAGCGGGGGACTTCTCCTACGAGCAGTACTTC